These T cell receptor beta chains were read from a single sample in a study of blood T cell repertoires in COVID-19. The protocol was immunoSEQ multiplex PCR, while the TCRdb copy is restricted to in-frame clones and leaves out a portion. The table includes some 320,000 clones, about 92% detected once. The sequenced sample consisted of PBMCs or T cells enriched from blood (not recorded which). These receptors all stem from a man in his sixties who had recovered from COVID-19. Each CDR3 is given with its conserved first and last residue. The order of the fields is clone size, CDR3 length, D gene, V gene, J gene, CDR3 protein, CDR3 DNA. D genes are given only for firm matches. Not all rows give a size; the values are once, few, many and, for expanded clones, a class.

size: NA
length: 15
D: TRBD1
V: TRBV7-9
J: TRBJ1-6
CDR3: CASSLRQGDNSPLHF
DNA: TGTGCCAGCAGCCTCAGACAGGGCGATAATTCACCCCTCCACTTT

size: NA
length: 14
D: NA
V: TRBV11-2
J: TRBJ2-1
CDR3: CASSFIASYNEQFF
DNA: TGTGCCAGCAGCTTCATAGCATCGTACAATGAGCAGTTCTTC

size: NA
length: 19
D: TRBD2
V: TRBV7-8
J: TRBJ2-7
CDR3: CASSLGLAGQYPDSYEQYF
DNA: TGTGCCAGCAGCTTAGGGTTAGCGGGACAATATCCTGATTCCTACGAGCAGTACTTC

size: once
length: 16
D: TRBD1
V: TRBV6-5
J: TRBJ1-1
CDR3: CASSLGQGAVNTEAFF
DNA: TGTGCCAGCAGTTTGGGACAGGGGGCGGTGAACACTGAAGCTTTCTTT

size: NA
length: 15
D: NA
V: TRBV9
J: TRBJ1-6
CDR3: CASSVTDSYNSPLHF
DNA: TGTGCCAGCAGCGTAACGGACAGCTATAATTCACCCCTCCACTTT

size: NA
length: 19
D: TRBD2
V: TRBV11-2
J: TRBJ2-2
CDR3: CASSFFPTSGGFGTGELFF
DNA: TGTGCCAGCAGCTTCTTCCCTACTAGCGGGGGATTCGGTACCGGGGAGCTGTTTTTT

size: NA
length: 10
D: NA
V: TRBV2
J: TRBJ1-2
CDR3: CASSEGTPVF
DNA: TGTGCCAGCAGTGAAGGGACACCAGTCTTC

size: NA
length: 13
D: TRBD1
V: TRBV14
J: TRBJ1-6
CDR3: CASSGQGHSPLHF
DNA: TGTGCCAGCAGCGGACAGGGGCATTCACCCCTCCACTTT

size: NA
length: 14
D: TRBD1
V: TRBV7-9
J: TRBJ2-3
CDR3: CATLNPTGTDTQYF
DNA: TGTGCCACCCTAAATCCGACAGGGACAGATACGCAGTATTTT

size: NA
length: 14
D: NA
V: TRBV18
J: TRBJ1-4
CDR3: CASSPSGVNEKLFF
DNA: TGTGCCAGCTCGCCCAGCGGGGTTAATGAAAAACTGTTTTTT

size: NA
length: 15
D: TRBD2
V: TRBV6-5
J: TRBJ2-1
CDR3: CASSNPLAGSVEQFF
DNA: TGTGCCAGCAGTAACCCACTAGCGGGATCGGTTGAGCAGTTCTTC

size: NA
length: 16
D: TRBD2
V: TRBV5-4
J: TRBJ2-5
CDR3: CASSLASGPPRETQYF
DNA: TGTGCCAGCAGCTTGGCTAGCGGGCCTCCCAGGGAGACCCAGTACTTC

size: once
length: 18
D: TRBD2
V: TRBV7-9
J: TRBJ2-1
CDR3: CASSSMTSGSPRGNEQFF
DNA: TGTGCCAGCAGCTCCATGACTAGCGGGAGCCCACGGGGTAATGAGCAGTTCTTC

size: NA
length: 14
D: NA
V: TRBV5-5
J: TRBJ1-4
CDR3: CASSSGLTNEKLFF
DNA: TGTGCCAGCAGCTCAGGGTTAACTAATGAAAAACTGTTTTTT

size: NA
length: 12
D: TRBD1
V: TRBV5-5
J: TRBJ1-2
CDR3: CASTGQGNGYTF
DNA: TGTGCCAGCACGGGACAGGGGAATGGCTACACCTTC

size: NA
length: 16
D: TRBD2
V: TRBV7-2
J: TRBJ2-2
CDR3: CASSLSGLAGPGELFF
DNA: TGTGCCAGCAGCTTAAGTGGACTAGCGGGTCCCGGGGAGCTGTTTTTT

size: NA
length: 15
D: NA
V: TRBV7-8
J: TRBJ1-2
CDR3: CASSLGAGPNYGYTF
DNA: TGTGCCAGCAGCTTAGGAGCAGGGCCTAACTATGGCTACACCTTC

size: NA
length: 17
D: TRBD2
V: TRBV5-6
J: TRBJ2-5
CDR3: CASSLVSAGGPLETQYF
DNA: TGTGCCAGCAGCTTGGTGTCGGCGGGGGGGCCTTTAGAGACCCAGTACTTC

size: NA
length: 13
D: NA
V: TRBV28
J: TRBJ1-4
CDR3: CASTSGGAEKLFF
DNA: TGTGCCAGCACCAGTGGGGGGGCTGAAAAACTGTTTTTT

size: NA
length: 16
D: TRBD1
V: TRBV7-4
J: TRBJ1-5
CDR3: CASSLIGGWGNQPQHF
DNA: TGTGCCAGCAGCTTAATAGGGGGCTGGGGCAATCAGCCCCAGCATTTT